The sequence of this T cell receptor beta chain was determined in a study of T cells in Graves' hyperthyroidism and ophthalmopathy. RNA transcripts provided the source from which TCR beta CDR3 regions were amplified. The HTBI primer set drove a first-round RT-PCR of the TCR CDR3. MiXCR was run by TCRdb on the multiplex PCR reads, yielding one entry per CDR3 protein. The table records 500,000 to 550,000 distinct CDR3 sequences, 15% to 20% of them present only once. There are many counts of this clonotype. Trimming took 6 bases from V and 4 from J, leaving 9 bases between them. The CDR3 consists of 12 residues.

The sequence derives from a middle-aged man with Graves' ophthalmopathy. Sequenced: blood. The rearrangement links TRBV12-3 or TRBV12-4 to TRBJ2-5; the D gene is possibly TRBD2 (5 bases). CDR3 sequence (DNA): TGTGCCAGCAGCCGGGATTTAGAGACCCAGTACTTC. Amino acid sequence: CASSRDLETQYF.